The clone carrying this T cell receptor beta chain came up many times. Its antigen is undetermined. Amplified TCR beta CDR3 regions came from RNA transcripts. A set of HTBI primers served as the primers for a first-round RT-PCR of the TCR CDR3. Via MiXCR, TCRdb re-called the multiplex PCR reads, giving one row per CDR3 protein. The sample contains over 200,000 distinct CDR3 sequences, around 16% of which appear only once. The entry originates in a study of T cells in Graves' hyperthyroidism and ophthalmopathy. General observations from the study: Onset of ophthalmopathy came a median about 6.5 months after the model predicted it.

Germline lookup yields CDR1 DFQATT and CDR2 SNEGSKA (reference sequence). The V and J ends lost 1 base and 2 bases respectively, with 12 bases between them. The CDR3 is made up of 14 amino acids. J is TRBJ2-7 and V is TRBV20-1; tentatively, D is TRBD1 or TRBD2 (7 bases each). The sequence was collected from a middle-aged man with Graves' hyperthyroidism. The sequencing sample was made of blood. The CDR3 loop is CSARGQGGAYEQYF. For the CDR3, the DNA is TGCAGTGCTAGAGGACAGGGAGGGGCCTACGAGCAGTACTTC.